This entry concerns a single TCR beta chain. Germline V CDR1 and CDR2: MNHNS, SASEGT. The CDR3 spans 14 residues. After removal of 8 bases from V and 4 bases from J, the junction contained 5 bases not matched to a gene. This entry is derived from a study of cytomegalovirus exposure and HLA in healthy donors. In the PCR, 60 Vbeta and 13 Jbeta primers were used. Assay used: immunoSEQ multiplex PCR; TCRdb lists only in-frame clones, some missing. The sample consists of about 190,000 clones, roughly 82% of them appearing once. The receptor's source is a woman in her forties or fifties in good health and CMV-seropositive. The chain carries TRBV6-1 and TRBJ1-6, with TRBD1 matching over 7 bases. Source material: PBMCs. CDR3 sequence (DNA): TGTGCCAGCGGGGGGACAGCATATAATTCACCCCTCCACTTT. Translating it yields CASGGTAYNSPLHF.